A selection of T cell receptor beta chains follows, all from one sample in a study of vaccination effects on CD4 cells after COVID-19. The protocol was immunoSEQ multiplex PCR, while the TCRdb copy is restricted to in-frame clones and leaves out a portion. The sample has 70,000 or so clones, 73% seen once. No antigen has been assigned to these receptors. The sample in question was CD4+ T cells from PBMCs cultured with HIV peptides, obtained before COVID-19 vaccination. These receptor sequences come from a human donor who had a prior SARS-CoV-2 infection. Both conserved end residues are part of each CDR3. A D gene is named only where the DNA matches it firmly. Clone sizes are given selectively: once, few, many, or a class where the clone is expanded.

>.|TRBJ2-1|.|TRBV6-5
TGTGCCAGCAGTTACAAACAGCTATCCTACAATGAGCAGTTCTTC
CASSYKQLSYNEQFF
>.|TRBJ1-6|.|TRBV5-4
TGTGCCAGCAGCTTGGGGGGTGGATCCTATAATTCACCCCTCCACTTT
CASSLGGGSYNSPLHF
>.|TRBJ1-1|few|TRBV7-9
TGTGCCAGCAGCTTTGATATGAACACTGAAGCTTTCTTT
CASSFDMNTEAFF
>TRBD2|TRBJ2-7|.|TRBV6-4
TGTGCCAGCAACACAGAAGGCGGGGGGCCCCAGGGGCAGTACTTC
CASNTEGGGPQGQYF
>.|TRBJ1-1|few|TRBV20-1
TGCAGTGCTAGTCCCATCCCTGGGGCTGAAGCTTTCTTT
CSASPIPGAEAFF
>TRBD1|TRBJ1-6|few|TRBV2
TGTGCCAGCAATTTCGACAGGGGACATAATTCACCCCTCCACTTT
CASNFDRGHNSPLHF
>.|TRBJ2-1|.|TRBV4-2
TGTGCCAGCAGCCAAGATAGCCAGCGGGAGCAGTTCTTC
CASSQDSQREQFF
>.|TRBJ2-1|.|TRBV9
TGTGCCAGCAGTGGGGGGCACTCCCATGCGGGTGAGCAGTTCTTC
CASSGGHSHAGEQFF
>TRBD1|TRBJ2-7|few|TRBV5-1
TGCGCCAGCAGCGCCAACAGGGGTCCTACCTACGAGCAGTACTTC
CASSANRGPTYEQYF
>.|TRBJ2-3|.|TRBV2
TGTGCCAGCAGTTACACCTCAGATACGCAGTATTTT
CASSYTSDTQYF
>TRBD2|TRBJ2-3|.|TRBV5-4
TGTGCCAGCAGCTCGGGGGGGAGATCGGGCACAGATACGCAGTATTTT
CASSSGGRSGTDTQYF
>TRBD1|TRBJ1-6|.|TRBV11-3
TGTGCCAGCAGCCGGGACAGGGACTCACCCCTCCACTTT
CASSRDRDSPLHF
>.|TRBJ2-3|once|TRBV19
TGTGCCAGTAGTATTGTTGGCCCAGATACGCAGTATTTT
CASSIVGPDTQYF
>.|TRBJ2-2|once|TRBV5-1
TGCGCTACCCGGGACACGAACACCGGGGAGCTGTTTTTT
CATRDTNTGELFF
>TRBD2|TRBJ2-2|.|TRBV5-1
TGCGCCAGCAGCTTGGGTCCAGCGGGGGCGAACACCGGGGAGCTGTTTTTT
CASSLGPAGANTGELFF
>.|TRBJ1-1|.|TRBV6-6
TGTGCCAGCAGTTCCCCGGGGGAGGGTGAAGCTTTCTTT
CASSSPGEGEAFF
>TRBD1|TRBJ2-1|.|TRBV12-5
TGTGCTAGTGGGTGGCAGGGGGCGGAAAATGAGCAGTTCTTC
CASGWQGAENEQFF
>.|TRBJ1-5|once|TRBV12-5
TGTGCTAGTGGTTTGGGGGTGACTCAGGGGAAAGGCAATCAGCCCCAGCATTTT
CASGLGVTQGKGNQPQHF
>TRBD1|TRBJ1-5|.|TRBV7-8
TGTGCCAGCAGCTTAGACAGGGGGCTCAATCAGCCCCAGCATTTT
CASSLDRGLNQPQHF
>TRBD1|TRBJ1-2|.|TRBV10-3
TGTGCCATCAGTGAGACATGGCAGGGGGGAGGCTACACCTTC
CAISETWQGGGYTF
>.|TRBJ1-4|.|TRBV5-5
TGTGCCAGCAGCTCTAGCTCAACCCGGGAAAAACTGTTTTTT
CASSSSSTREKLFF
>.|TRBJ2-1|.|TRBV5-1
TGCGCCAGCAGCCCTCAGACAGGAGGCAATGAGCAGTTCTTC
CASSPQTGGNEQFF
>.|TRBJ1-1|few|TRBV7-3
TGTGCCAGCAGCTTTAATCGGGTCTCTGAAGCTTTCTTT
CASSFNRVSEAFF
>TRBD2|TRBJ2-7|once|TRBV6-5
TGTGCCAGCAGCCGGGAGGTCACCTACGAGCAGTACTTC
CASSREVTYEQYF
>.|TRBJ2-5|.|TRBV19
TGTGCCAGTAGTATAGATTCGGGATGGGAGACCCAGTACTTC
CASSIDSGWETQYF
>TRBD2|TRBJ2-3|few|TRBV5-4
TGTGCCAGCAGCTTGACCCGACTAGCCGATACGCAGTATTTT
CASSLTRLADTQYF
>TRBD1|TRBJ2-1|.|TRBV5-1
TGCGCCAGCAGCTCAGGGACAGGGGCGTCCTACAATGAGCAGTTCTTC
CASSSGTGASYNEQFF
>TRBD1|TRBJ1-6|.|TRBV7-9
TGTGCCAGCAGCTTGGGGGGACAGGGCTCACCCCTCCACTTT
CASSLGGQGSPLHF
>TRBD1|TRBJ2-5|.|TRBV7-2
TGTGCCAGCAGCTTAGGAGGGACAGGCCAAGAGACCCAGTACTTC
CASSLGGTGQETQYF
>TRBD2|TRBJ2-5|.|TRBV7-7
TGTGCTAGCAGCCCTACTAGCGTCGGGGAGACCCAGTACTTC
CASSPTSVGETQYF
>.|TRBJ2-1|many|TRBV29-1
TGCAGCGTTGTCCAGACCATCACCTACAATGAGCAGTTCTTC
CSVVQTITYNEQFF
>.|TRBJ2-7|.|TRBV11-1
TGTGCCAGCAGCTATAGCGGTCAGGGCTACGAGCAGTACTTC
CASSYSGQGYEQYF
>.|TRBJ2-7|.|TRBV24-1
TGTGCCACCAGTGGCGTTGTGGGTGACAGGACCTACGAGCAGTACTTC
CATSGVVGDRTYEQYF
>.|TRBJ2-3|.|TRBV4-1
TGCGCCAGCAGCCACTCTACCCTAGATACGCAGTATTTT
CASSHSTLDTQYF
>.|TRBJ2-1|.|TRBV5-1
TGCGCCAGCAGCGTACAGGAGGGTTACAATGAGCAGTTCTTC
CASSVQEGYNEQFF
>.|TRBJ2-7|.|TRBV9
TGTGCCAGCAGCGCCGGGACACGTACCTACGAGCAGTACTTC
CASSAGTRTYEQYF
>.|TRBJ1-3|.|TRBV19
TGTGCCAGTATCGTGGGGGCAGCTGGAAACACCATATATTTT
CASIVGAAGNTIYF
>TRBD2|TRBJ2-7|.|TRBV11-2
TGTGCCAGCAGCTGGACCGGGGGGTCCTACGAGCAGTACTTC
CASSWTGGSYEQYF
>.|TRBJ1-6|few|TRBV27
TGTGCCAGCAGTTTTTTGGGGGGGTCCCGTGTGAATTCACCCCTCCACTTT
CASSFLGGSRVNSPLHF
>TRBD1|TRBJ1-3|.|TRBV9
TGTGCCAGCAGCACACAGGGGGGAAACACCATATATTTT
CASSTQGGNTIYF
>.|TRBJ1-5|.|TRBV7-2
TGTGCCAGCAGCTTATTTGGCAGGGAGTTGACGCCCCAGCATTTT
CASSLFGRELTPQHF
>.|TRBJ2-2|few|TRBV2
TGTGCCAGCAGAGGGAACGGGGAGCTGTTTTTT
CASRGNGELFF
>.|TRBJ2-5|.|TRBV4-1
TGCGCCAGCAGCCAAGATTCGACCCCTAGGGGAGAGACCCAGTACTTC
CASSQDSTPRGETQYF
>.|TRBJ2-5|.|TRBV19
TGTGCCAGTAGTTTCAGGACCTACGGCGCAGAGACCCAGTACTTC
CASSFRTYGAETQYF
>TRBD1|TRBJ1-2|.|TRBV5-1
TGCGCCAGCAGCAGGTCGGCAGGGGGCGACTATGGCTACACCTTC
CASSRSAGGDYGYTF
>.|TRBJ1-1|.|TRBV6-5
TGTGCCAGCAGGGACCCTTGGGAGGAAGCTTTCTTT
CASRDPWEEAFF
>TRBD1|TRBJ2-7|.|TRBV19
TGTGCCAGTACCAATGCGGGACAGGGTGTCTACGAGCAGTACTTC
CASTNAGQGVYEQYF
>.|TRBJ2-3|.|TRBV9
TGTGCCAGCAGCGTAGTTGGCAGGGGTTCCGATACGCAGTATTTT
CASSVVGRGSDTQYF
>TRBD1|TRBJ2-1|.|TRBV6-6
TGTGCCAGCAGCCCGGGACAGTACTACAATGAGCAGTTCTTC
CASSPGQYYNEQFF
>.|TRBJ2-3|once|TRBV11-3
TGTGCCAGCAGCTCGGATCGAGATACGCAGTATTTT
CASSSDRDTQYF
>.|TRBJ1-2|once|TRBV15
TGTGCCACCAGCAGAGATCTGTTCGGGGGTTCCTATGGCTACACCTTC
CATSRDLFGGSYGYTF
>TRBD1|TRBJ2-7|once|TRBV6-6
TGTGCCAGCAAACAGGGGCTGGTCTCCGAGCAGTACTTC
CASKQGLVSEQYF
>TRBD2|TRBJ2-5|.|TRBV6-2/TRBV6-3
TGTGCCAGCAGTTATGTGTGGCTAGCGGGCCCGGCGGAGACCCAGTACTTC
CASSYVWLAGPAETQYF
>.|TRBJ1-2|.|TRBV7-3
TGTGCCAGCAGTCCGGACAGAAACTATGGCTACACCTTC
CASSPDRNYGYTF
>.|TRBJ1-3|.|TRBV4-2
TGTGCCAGCGGCTCCGCTATCTCTGGAAACACCATATATTTT
CASGSAISGNTIYF